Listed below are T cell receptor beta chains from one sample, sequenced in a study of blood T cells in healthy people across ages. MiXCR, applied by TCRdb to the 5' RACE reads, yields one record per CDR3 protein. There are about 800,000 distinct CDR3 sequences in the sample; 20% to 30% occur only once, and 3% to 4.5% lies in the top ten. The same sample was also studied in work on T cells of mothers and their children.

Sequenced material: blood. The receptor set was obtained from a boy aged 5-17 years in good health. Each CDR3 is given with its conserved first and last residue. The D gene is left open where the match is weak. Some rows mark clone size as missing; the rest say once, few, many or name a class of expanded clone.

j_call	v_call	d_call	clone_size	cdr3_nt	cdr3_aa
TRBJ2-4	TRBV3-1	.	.	TGTGCCAGCAGCCAATCAGGGCGAGGAAACATTCAGTACTTC	CASSQSGRGNIQYF
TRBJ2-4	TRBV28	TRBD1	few	TGTGCCAGCAGTGAACAGGGGTTTGCCAAAAACATTCAGTACTTC	CASSEQGFAKNIQYF
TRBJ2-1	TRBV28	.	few	TGTGCCAGCAGTTTGAGTTTTAACAATGAGCAGTTCTTC	CASSLSFNNEQFF
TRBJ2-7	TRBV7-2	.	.	TGTGCCAGCAAGTCCGCCTACGAGCAGTACTTC	CASKSAYEQYF
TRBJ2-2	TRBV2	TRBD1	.	TGTGCCAGCAGCGGCCGGGACAGGGGCACCGGGGAGCTGTTTTTT	CASSGRDRGTGELFF
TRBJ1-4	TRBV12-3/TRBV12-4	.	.	TGTGCCAGCAGTTTCGCCGCAGAGGGTAATGAAAAACTGTTTTTT	CASSFAAEGNEKLFF
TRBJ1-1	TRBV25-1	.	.	TGTGCCAGCAGTGAATGGGGGGCGCGTGTGAACACTGAAGCTTCCTTT	CASSEWGARVNTEASF
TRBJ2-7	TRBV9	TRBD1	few	TGTGCCAGCAGTGTAGGTCAGGGGGAGAACGAGCAGTACTTC	CASSVGQGENEQYF
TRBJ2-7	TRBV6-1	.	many	TGTGCCAGCAGTGCTTGGAAAGAGCAGTACTTC	CASSAWKEQYF
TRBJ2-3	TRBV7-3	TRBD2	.	TGTGCCAGCAGCTTATCTGGGACTAGCGGGAGGCATAGCAGAGATACGCAGTATTTT	CASSLSGTSGRHSRDTQYF
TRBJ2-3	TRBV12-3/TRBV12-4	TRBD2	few	TGTGCCAGCAGTTTAGCTAGCGGGTACAGCACAGATACGCAGTATTTT	CASSLASGYSTDTQYF
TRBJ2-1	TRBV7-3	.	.	TGTGCCAGCAGCTTGGGGGTCGACTGGAAAAATGAGCAGTTCTTC	CASSLGVDWKNEQFF
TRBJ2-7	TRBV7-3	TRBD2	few	TGTGCCAGCAGCTTAAGGGGGAGGGAGAAGAGTTCCTACGAGCAGTACTTC	CASSLRGREKSSYEQYF
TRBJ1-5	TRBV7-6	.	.	TGTGCCAGCAGCTTGGGCCAGAATAGCAATCAGCCCCAGCATTTT	CASSLGQNSNQPQHF
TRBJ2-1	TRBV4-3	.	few	TGCGCCAGCAGCCAAGATCCCCAGCTCAGTGAGCAGTTCTTC	CASSQDPQLSEQFF
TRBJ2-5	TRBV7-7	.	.	TGTGCTAGCAGCTTAGGGGTGGGAGAAGCACCGGAGACCCAGTACTTC	CASSLGVGEAPETQYF
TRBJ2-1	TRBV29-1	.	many	TGCAGCGTTCGGAACGGCAATGAGCAGTTCTTC	CSVRNGNEQFF
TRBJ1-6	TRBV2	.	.	TGTGCCAGCAGTGAAAAAATGGGAGTGAAGCGTTCACCCCTCCACTTT	CASSEKMGVKRSPLHF
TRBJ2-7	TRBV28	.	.	TGTGCCAGCAGTTCCCCAGCAGGGACTGGGAACTACGAGCAGTACTTC	CASSSPAGTGNYEQYF
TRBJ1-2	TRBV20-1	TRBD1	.	TGCAGTGCCCGGGCCGGGACAGCTAACTATGGCTACACCTTC	CSARAGTANYGYTF
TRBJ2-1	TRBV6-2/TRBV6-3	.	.	TGTGCCAGCAGTTACGGGGCGACCTACAATGAGCAGTTCTTC	CASSYGATYNEQFF
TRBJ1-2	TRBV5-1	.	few	TGCGCCAGCAGCTTGACAGGCTCTGGCTACACCTTC	CASSLTGSGYTF
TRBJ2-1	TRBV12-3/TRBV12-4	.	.	TGTGCCAGCAGTTTATCCAGGGGAGATGAGCAGTTCTTC	CASSLSRGDEQFF
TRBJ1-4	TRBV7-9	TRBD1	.	TGTGCCACCCAGAGACGGGACAGGATAAATGAAAAACTGTTTTTT	CATQRRDRINEKLFF
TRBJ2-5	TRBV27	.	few	TGTGCCAGGAAAGAGACCCAGTACTTC	CARKETQYF
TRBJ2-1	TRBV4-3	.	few	TGCGCCAGCAGCCAAGATCAAGTAAGGGGGGGCCCCTACAATGAGCAGTTCTTC	CASSQDQVRGGPYNEQFF